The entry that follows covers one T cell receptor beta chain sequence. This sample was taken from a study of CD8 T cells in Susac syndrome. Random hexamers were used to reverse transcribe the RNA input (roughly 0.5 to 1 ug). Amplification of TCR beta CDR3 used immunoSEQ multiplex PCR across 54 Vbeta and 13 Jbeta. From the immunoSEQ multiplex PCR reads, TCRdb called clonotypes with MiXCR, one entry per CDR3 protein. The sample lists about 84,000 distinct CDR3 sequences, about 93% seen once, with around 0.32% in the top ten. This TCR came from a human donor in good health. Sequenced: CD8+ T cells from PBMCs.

The CDR3 loop is CAWKAGGDEQYF. In nucleotides, the CDR3 is TGTGCCTGGAAGGCGGGAGGCGACGAGCAGTACTTC. V is TRBV30 and J is TRBJ2-7, with 8 bases aligning to TRBD2. Germline V gene data show CDR1 as GTSNPN and CDR2 as SVGIG (reference sequence). Unmatched junction bases numbered 4, after V lost 4 bases and J lost 5 bases. CDR3 length: 12 amino acids.